This section outlines one T cell receptor beta chain sequence together with its context. Its antigen is unknown. Amplification used 60 Vbeta primers and 13 Jbeta primers. Profiling relied on immunoSEQ multiplex PCR, and the TCRdb table lists in-frame clones only, not all of them. The sample shows 70,000 to 100,000 clones, more than 75% of them seen only once. Likely unrecorded immune exposures existed in these nominally healthy donors. This sample was included in a study of cytomegalovirus exposure and HLA in healthy donors. Study-level findings and limits: Earlier findings revealed that most TCR beta V segments proved productive either about 90% or about 30% of the time. CMV serostatus was the sole immune exposure data available. Later analysis demonstrated an association between a missense DCLRE1C variant and TCR beta V- and J-gene trimming.

The origin of this receptor is a man aged 18 to 29 in good health and CMV-seronegative. The sequencing input was PBMCs.

The CDR3 region is CASSAGRGAGGYTF. CDR3 DNA: TGTGCCAGCAGCGCCGGGCGGGGGGCTGGAGGCTACACCTTC. The rearrangement uses TRBV9 and TRBJ1-2; TRBD1 is a possible D gene (6 bases). The CDR3 is 14 residues long. Trimming took 3 bases from V and 8 from J, leaving 17 bases between them. Germline values: CDR1 SGDLS, CDR2 YYNGEE.